These 18 T cell receptor beta chains share one sample of origin, sequenced in a study of metastatic and nonmetastatic thyroid tumors. TCRdb ran MiXCR on the PCR reads. The sample yields 60,000 to 75,000 clones, more than 3.5% seen once. Each patient went into thyroid surgery without having received any treatment. Sequencing used blood. All receptors derive from a female donor with papillary thyroid cancer or a benign thyroid nodule (not recorded which). Some clones in this sample may be carry-over from other donors' samples.

This clone was seen many times. CDR3 loop: CASSLAPLAGTDTQYF. In DNA, the CDR3 is TGTGCCAGCAGTTTAGCGCCCCTAGCGGGCACAGATACGCAGTATTTT. The chain links TRBV12-3 or TRBV12-4 to TRBJ2-3, with TRBD2 matching over 7 bases. J was trimmed by 1 base and V by 0 bases; bases with no gene match: 4. The CDR3 has 16 residues.

In regard to this clone: Being one base from a much bigger clone, this may be a read error. This chain connects TRBV20-1 to TRBJ2-7; 8 bases match TRBD1. With V trimmed by 1 base and J by 6 bases, 2 bases remained unmatched. Per the germline V gene, CDR1 is DFQATT and CDR2 is SNEGSKA (reference sequence). The length of the CDR3 is 12 residues. The CDR3 protein is CSARGQGAEQYF. In DNA, the CDR3 is TGCAGTGCTAGAGGTCAGGGGGCCGAGCAGTACTTC.

This clone was counted at least ten times. The V gene is TRBV28, the J gene TRBJ2-1; 8 bases agree with TRBD2. The V gene's germline CDR1 is MDHEN and CDR2 SYDVKM. This CDR3 has 17 residues. Losses at the gene ends were 5 bases for V and 5 bases for J; bases not matched to a gene: 14. CDR3 protein: CASSPLQAAGVHNEQFF. The CDR3 nucleotides are TGTGCCAGCAGTCCACTCCAAGCAGCGGGAGTTCACAATGAGCAGTTCTTC.

This clone was recorded many times. The CDR3 sequence: CASSPGFVVGADRAHSTDTQYF. DNA of the CDR3: TGTGCCAGCAGCCCTGGGTTCGTCGTGGGGGCTGACAGGGCACATAGCACAGATACGCAGTATTTT. The chain has TRBV13 and TRBJ2-3; 7 nucleotides agree with TRBD1. V lost 5 bases and J lost 0; bases outside the gene matches: 26. The V gene's germline CDR1 is PRHDT and CDR2 FYEKMQ (reference sequence). This CDR3 contains 22 residues. The variable domain in full, with the rest retrieved from reference TRBV13 and TRBJ2-3, is AAGVIQSPRHLIKEKRETATLKCYPIPRHDTVYWYQQGPGQDPQFLISFYEKMQSDKGSIPDRFSAQQFSDYHSELNMSSLELGDSALYFCASSPGFVVGADRAHSTDTQYFGPGTRLTVL.

This clone was seen at least ten times. A much more abundant neighbour one base away suggests this may be a read error. The CDR3 DNA reads as TGTGCCAGCAGTTACTCCCCGGAGCGGAAAAAGCTGTTTTTT. Translated: CASSYSPERKKLFF. The chain links TRBV6-6 to TRBJ1-4; D unclear. This CDR3 comprises 14 residues. Germline V lookup: CDR1 MNHNY, CDR2 SVGAGI (reference sequence).

This clone was counted at least ten times. The chain joins TRBV30 to TRBJ1-2, with 9 bases that match TRBD1. V lost 8 bases and J lost 7; bases outside the gene matches: 8. Per germline, CDR1 GTSNPN and CDR2 SVGIG (reference sequence). The CDR3 sequence is 12 residues long. The CDR3 sequence is CAGTGTGFGYTF. CDR3 nucleotide sequence: TGTGCCGGAACCGGGACAGGGTTTGGCTACACCTTC.

This clone was detected many times. The V gene is TRBV5-8, the J gene TRBJ1-6; maybe TRBD1 (5 bases). CDR1 is SGHTS and CDR2 is YDEGEE in the germline V gene. The CDR3 extends over 15 amino acids. Trimming cost V 5 bases and J 10 bases, with 19 bases left between them. CDR3 protein: CASSRTGETASPLHF. The CDR3 nucleotides read TGTGCCAGCAGTAGAACCGGTGAGACAGCCTCACCCCTCCACTTT. Full variable domain (outside the CDR3, taken from reference TRBV5-8 and TRBJ1-6): EAGVTQSPTHLIKTRGQQATLRCSPISGHTSVYWYQQALGLGLQFLLWYDEGEERNRGNFPPRFSGRQFPNYSSELNVNALELEDSALYLCASSRTGETASPLHFGNGTRLTVT.

This clone has more than one count but fewer than ten. The chain couples TRBV6-1 to TRBJ2-7, with D perhaps TRBD1 or TRBD2 (5 bases each). The CDR3 runs to 14 residues. Germline CDR1 is MNHNS and CDR2 is SASEGT. V was pared by 8 bases and J by 2 bases, with 16 bases between. The CDR3: CASGTGTAPYEQYF. In DNA form, the CDR3 reads TGTGCCAGCGGAACCGGGACGGCCCCCTACGAGCAGTACTTC.

This clone was seen a few times. This chain connects TRBV5-1 to TRBJ2-3; 7 bases are a match to TRBD2. The CDR3 consists of 14 residues. Per the germline V gene, CDR1 is SGHRS and CDR2 is YFSETQ. V was pared by 4 bases and J by 2 bases, with 4 bases of the junction left unmatched. CDR3 amino acids: CASSLGGVTDTQYF. The DNA for the CDR3 is TGCGCCAGCAGCCTGGGGGGGGTCACAGATACGCAGTATTTT.

Many counts were recorded for this clone. Other DNA sequences within the sample encode an identical CDR3. The chain joins TRBV11-2 to TRBJ2-7, with 9 bases identical to TRBD2. CDR1 and CDR2 from the germline V gene are SGHAT and FQNNGV. V lost 3 bases, J lost 3 bases, and 33 bases stayed unmatched. This CDR3 has 24 amino acids. The CDR3, as DNA: TGTGCCAGCAGCTTGATAAACCGCCCTAGAAGCACTAGCGGGCTACCTCCACCATTCTACGAGCAGTACTTC. Translated, it gives CASSLINRPRSTSGLPPPFYEQYF.

This clone was seen at least ten times. Since a much larger clone is just one base distant, this may be a read error. The chain couples TRBV2 to TRBJ1-4; 8 bases line up with TRBD1. This CDR3 is 15 amino acids long. Trimming removed 7 bases from V and 6 bases from J; junction bases left unmatched: 10. CDR1 and CDR2 (germline): SNHLY, FYNNEI. The CDR3 DNA reads TGTGCCAGCAAGAATGAGGACAGGGACGATGAAAAACTGTTTTTT. Amino acids: CASKNEDRDDEKLFF.

V gene TRBV12-3 or TRBV12-4 combines with J gene TRBJ2-1; D not certain. V dropped 4 bases and J dropped 3 bases, with 19 bases sitting between them. The CDR3 length is 17 residues. CDR3 loop: CASSSLGLVSLYNEQFF. CDR3 bases: TGTGCCAGCAGTTCCCTCGGGTTAGTGTCGCTCTACAATGAGCAGTTCTTC.

There are many counts of this clone. This chain uses TRBV24-1 with TRBJ1-2, with D tentatively TRBD1 (5 bases). The CDR3 totals 16 residues. V gave up 3 bases and J gave up 2 bases, with 15 bases separating them. The germline V gene encodes CDR1 KGHDR and CDR2 SFDVKD. CDR3 sequence reads: CATSDGPDRPNYGYTF. Written as DNA, the CDR3 is TGTGCCACCAGTGATGGTCCCGACAGACCGAACTATGGCTACACCTTC.

The V call is TRBV6-2 or TRBV6-3, the J call TRBJ1-2, with 8 positions matching TRBD1. The ends lost 6 bases at V and 6 bases at J; junction bases unmatched: 9. There are 14 residues in the CDR3. CDR1 and CDR2 from the germline V gene are MNHEY and SVGEGT. In DNA, the CDR3 is TGTGCCAGCAGACCAGTGGACAGGGAGGATGGCTACACCTTC. Its protein product is CASRPVDREDGYTF.

For this clone: The CDR3 does not close with the conserved phenylalanine or tryptophan, likely indicating a read error. The limits of the CDR3 on the DNA are not certain, so only TCRdb's listed CDR3 is given. The chain employs TRBV12-3 or TRBV12-4 and TRBJ1-2; the table names TRBD1, a call not compared with the DNA. The CDR3 spans 12 amino acids, including both terminal residues. The CDR3 is CASSLVSRGHSL.

Points on this clone: A read error is likely, as this CDR3 ends without the conserved phenylalanine or tryptophan. The rearrangement links TRBV27 to TRBJ2-2; D unclear. The CDR3 has 16 amino acids. The germline V and J ends were trimmed by 0 bases and 1 base, with 9 bases remaining between them. The germline V gene encodes CDR1 MNHEY and CDR2 SMNVEV (reference sequence). CDR3 sequence reads: CASSLSTTWNTGELFL. The CDR3 bases are TGTGCCAGCAGTTTATCGACGACATGGAACACCGGGGAGCTGTTTCTT.

This clone was counted a few times. Possible read error: a much larger clone is one base away. The chain joins TRBV2 to TRBJ2-3; unclear D gene. The CDR3 consists of 12 residues. The germline CDR1 and CDR2 sequences are SNHLY and FYNNEI. Trimming left V 4 bases short and J 0 bases short, with 2 bases between. The CDR3 nucleotides are TGTGCCAGCAGTGCTAGCACAGATACGCAGTATTTT. It encodes CASSASTDTQYF. The full variable domain, with the rest looked up from reference TRBV2 and TRBJ2-3, is EPEVTQTPSHQVTQMGQEVILRCVPISNHLYFYWYRQILGQKVEFLVSFYNNEISEKSEIFDDQFSVERPDGSNFTLKIRSTKLEDSAMYFCASSASTDTQYFGPGTRLTVL.

This clone was observed a few times. V usage is TRBV6-2 or TRBV6-3 and J usage is TRBJ1-5, with 7 bases matching TRBD1. V lost 5 bases, J lost 10 bases, and 26 bases stayed unmatched. Germline CDR1 MNHEY, CDR2 SVGEGT. This CDR3 contains 19 residues. Here the CDR3 reads CASSESTGSSVPLIIPQHF. Written as DNA, the CDR3 is TGTGCCAGCAGTGAATCGACAGGGTCTTCGGTCCCCCTAATCATACCCCAGCATTTT.